Given below is one T cell receptor beta chain in context. This entry belongs to a study of blood T cell repertoires in COVID-19. About the study: Sources were T cells, B-cell-depleted T cells, or PBMCs; the material itself was cDNA or gDNA.

Cohorts were determined from participant-reported clinical history. In the original workflow: Researchers report that nucleated cell counts were estimated from reference gene primer amplification. Clones were read by immunoSEQ multiplex PCR, and TCRdb kept only the in-frame ones, dropping some. V, J and clone size were drawn from that table, and D and trimming were deduced from the DNA. The table has hundreds of thousands of clones, 70% to 90% seen once. Germline lookup yields CDR1 MDHEN and CDR2 SYDVKM. V was trimmed by 3 bases and J by 5 bases, leaving 11 bases between them. The CDR3 is made up of 14 amino acids.

This TCR came from a man in his forties or fifties in a cohort exposed to, infected with or recovered from COVID-19 (not recorded which). The chain is built from TRBV28 and TRBJ2-1; D may be TRBD2 (6 bases). Source material: PBMCs or T cells enriched from blood (not recorded which). CDR3 loop: CASSLVASDNEQFF. DNA of the CDR3: TGTGCCAGCAGTTTGGTTGCTAGCGACAATGAGCAGTTCTTC. The whole variable domain, filled in from reference TRBV28 and TRBJ2-1, reads DVKVTQSSRYLVKRTGEKVFLECVQDMDHENMFWYRQDPGLGLRLIYFSYDVKMKEKGDIPEGYSVSREKKERFSLILESASTNQTSMYLCASSLVASDNEQFFGPGTRLTVL.